Presented here are 5 T cell receptor beta chains from one specimen sequenced in a study of blood T cell repertoires in COVID-19. TCRdb's table, derived via immunoSEQ multiplex PCR, lists solely in-frame clones and lacks some. Of 350,000 to 450,000 clones listed, around 87% are singletons. The sample was PBMCs or T cells enriched from blood (not recorded which). The receptors originated from a young man who had recovered from COVID-19.

The V call is TRBV20-1, the J call TRBJ1-1; weak D call: TRBD1 (5 bases). V lost 6 bases and J 3 bases, leaving 8 bases between the germline ends. This CDR3 has 11 amino acids. Germline V gene sequence: CDR1 DFQATT, CDR2 SNEGSKA (reference sequence). This CDR3 is CSAYRYTEAFF. The CDR3, as DNA: TGCAGTGCCTACAGGTACACTGAAGCTTTCTTT.

The rearrangement joins TRBV5-1 to TRBJ2-3; the match to TRBD2 covers 7 bases. J gave up 8 bases and V 0 bases, and 15 bases lay outside the gene matches. Germline V gives CDR1 SGHRS, CDR2 YFSETQ. CDR3 length equals 17 residues. CDR3 protein: CASSLGWLAVSAGTQYF. The CDR3 nucleotides are TGCGCCAGCAGCTTGGGGTGGCTAGCGGTATCCGCCGGTACGCAGTATTTT.

The V and J genes are TRBV19 and TRBJ2-1; maybe TRBD2 (6 bases). The CDR3 loop spans 14 amino acids. CDR1 and CDR2 from the germline V gene are LNHDA and SQIVND (reference sequence). Trimming took off 4 bases at V and 9 bases at J, with 16 bases between the two ends. The CDR3 nucleotides are TGTGCCAGTAGTAGGACTATACAGCGAAGTGAGCAGTTCTTC. Translated, it gives CASSRTIQRSEQFF. The full variable domain, completed using reference TRBV19 and TRBJ2-1, is DGGITQSPKYLFRKEGQNVTLSCEQNLNHDAMYWYRQDPGQGLRLIYYSQIVNDFQKGDIAEGYSVSREKKESFPLTVTSAQKNPTAFYLCASSRTIQRSEQFFGPGTRLTVL.

This clone was seen only once. CDR3 DNA: TGTGCCAGCAGTTCAGCGGGGGGGTTCGGAGAGACCCAGTACTTC. It specifies CASSSAGGFGETQYF. V gene TRBV28 combines with J gene TRBJ2-5, with 10 bases identical to TRBD2. The V gene end was trimmed by 4 bases and the J gene end by 4 bases; junction bases not matched to a gene: 6. CDR1 and CDR2 (germline): MDHEN, SYDVKM. The CDR3 contains 15 residues.

This chain joins TRBV10-2 and TRBJ2-1; D may be TRBD2 (5 bases). The V gene's germline CDR1 is WSHSY and CDR2 SAAADI. The CDR3 extends over 14 amino acids. Between the trimmed V and J ends, which lost 3 bases and 4 bases, there was a span of 10 bases. CDR3 protein: CASSEGSAYNEQFF. The CDR3 DNA reads as TGCGCCAGCAGTGAAGGTAGCGCTTACAATGAGCAGTTCTTC.